The 28 T cell receptor beta chains listed next were all sequenced from one sample in a study of T cell repertoires in cytomegalovirus infection (dated by TCRdb to the late 2010s). The run used an Illumina HiSeq 1500. TCRdb reprocessed the public reads (quality trimming at Q25 with fastp, clone calling with MiXCR) and kept in-frame beta chains. CDR3 protein sequences are deduplicated, and each keeps its most common genes and DNA. Here the sample has 800,000 to 950,000 distinct CDR3 sequences; about 31% occur a single time. Around 12% of the sample is held by the ten biggest clonotypes. The antigens for these receptors are not known. The sample's treatment or condition label, in plain terms: in vitro stimulation with specific CMV peptide epitopes to enrich CMV-specific T cells. Sample: cultured CD8+ T cells from PBMCs, taken from culture after CMV antigen stimulation. The receptors derive from a human donor in good health (CMV status not recorded). Some clones in this sample may be carry-over from other donors' samples.

V is TRBV5-1 and J is TRBJ1-6; the D gene is possibly TRBD1 (5 bases). Germline V lookup: CDR1 SGHRS, CDR2 YFSETQ. V was clipped by 2 bases and J by 5 bases, with 14 bases between them. This CDR3 contains 16 residues. This CDR3 reads CASSFRGENDNSPLHF. CDR3 in DNA: TGCGCCAGCAGCTTCCGGGGGGAGAATGATAATTCACCCCTCCACTTT. Complete variable domain (other parts from reference TRBV5-1 and TRBJ1-6): KAGVTQTPRYLIKTRGQQVTLSCSPISGHRSVSWYQQTPGQGLQFLFEYFSETQRNKGNFPGRFSGRQFSNSRSEMNVSTLELGDSALYLCASSFRGENDNSPLHFGNGTRLTVT.

This clonotype was observed at least ten times. V and J are TRBV7-8 and TRBJ2-7, with D perhaps matching TRBD1 or TRBD2 (5 bases each). The CDR3 length is 14 residues. Germline CDR1 reads SGHVS; CDR2 reads FQNEAQ. Between the trimmed V and J ends, which lost 6 bases and 2 bases, there was a span of 14 bases. CDR3 coding DNA: TGTGCCAGCAGACCGAGGGACCGAGCCTACGAGCAGTACTTC. Amino acids: CASRPRDRAYEQYF. Full variable domain (remainder filled in from reference TRBV7-8 and TRBJ2-7): GAGVSQSPRYKVAKRGQDVALRCDPISGHVSLFWYQQALGQGPEFLTYFQNEAQLDKSGLPSDRFFAERPEGSVSTLKIQRTQQEDSAVYLCASRPRDRAYEQYFGPGTRLTVT.

This sequence joins TRBV14 and TRBJ2-7; TRBD1 agrees at 9 bases. CDR3 length equals 15 residues. In germline, CDR1 is SGHDN, CDR2 FVKESK. V was pared by 3 bases and J by 5 bases, with 8 bases of the junction left unmatched. The chain's CDR3 is CASSHTDRGIHEQYF. CDR3 bases: TGTGCCAGCAGCCACACCGACAGGGGGATCCACGAGCAGTACTTC.

The chain's CDR3 is CASSPEGGVYLGNQPQHF. CDR3 sequence (DNA): TGTGCCAGCAGCCCTGAGGGAGGGGTCTACCTTGGCAATCAGCCCCAGCATTTT. The chain links TRBV7-9 to TRBJ1-5, with D perhaps TRBD1 (5 bases). Trimming took off 5 bases at V and 2 bases at J, with 22 bases between the two ends. This CDR3 contains 18 residues. CDR1 is SEHNR and CDR2 is FQNEAQ in the germline V gene (reference sequence).

The chain combines TRBV28 with TRBJ1-1, with TRBD1 matching 11 bases. Germline V CDR1 and CDR2: MDHEN, SYDVKM. V shed 4 bases, J shed 11 bases, and the junction held 15 bases outside the gene matches. The CDR3 length is 16 residues. CDR3 sequence reads: CASSYPRDRGLASAFF. The CDR3, as DNA: TGTGCCAGCAGTTACCCTCGGGACAGGGGGTTAGCGTCGGCTTTCTTT.

J is TRBJ1-2 and V is TRBV19; D might be TRBD1 (6 bases). V was pared by 6 bases and J by 6 bases, with 20 bases between. Germline assignment: CDR1 LNHDA and CDR2 SQIVND (reference sequence). The CDR3 length is 15 residues. The CDR3 loop is CASRDPVQGSDGYTF. CDR3 DNA sequence: TGTGCCAGTAGGGACCCAGTACAGGGTTCCGATGGCTACACCTTC.

J is TRBJ2-1 and V is TRBV19; 8 nucleotides line up with TRBD2. The CDR3 extends over 13 amino acids. The germline V gene has CDR1 LNHDA and CDR2 SQIVND (reference sequence). V was pared by 8 bases and J by 4 bases, with 4 bases of the junction left unmatched. CDR3 bases: TGTGCCAGTGGGACTAGAAAGTACAATGAGCAGTTCTTC. Protein: CASGTRKYNEQFF.

This chain uses TRBV7-4 with TRBJ1-6; 7 nucleotides align to TRBD1. The CDR3 is made up of 14 amino acids. V shed 4 bases, J shed 6 bases, and the junction held 3 bases outside the gene matches. Germline assignment: CDR1 SGHVT and CDR2 SQSDAQ. CDR3 loop: CASSWGQTNSPLHF. The CDR3 bases are TGTGCCAGCAGCTGGGGACAGACTAATTCACCCCTCCACTTT.

The V and J genes are TRBV27 and TRBJ1-1; no clear D. The CDR3 has 13 amino acids. Trimming pared 3 bases from V and 5 bases from J, leaving 10 bases between. Germline-derived CDR1 and CDR2 are MNHEY and SMNVEV (reference sequence). CDR3 sequence: CASSLGGMTEAFF. The CDR3 nucleotides are TGTGCCAGCAGTTTGGGAGGGATGACTGAAGCTTTCTTT.

The V and J genes are TRBV7-9 and TRBJ1-2; D is perhaps TRBD1 (5 bases). The CDR3 length is 13 residues. Germline V gene sequence: CDR1 SEHNR, CDR2 FQNEAQ (reference sequence). V gave up 5 bases and J gave up 0 bases, with 7 bases separating them. The CDR3 here is CASSQDTNYGYTF. The CDR3 DNA is TGTGCCAGCAGCCAGGACACTAACTATGGCTACACCTTC.

The sample holds a few counts of this clonotype. CDR3 in amino acids: CASSSRGRSGELFF. CDR3 nucleotides: TGTGCCAGCAGCTCCCGGGGGCGCTCCGGGGAGCTGTTTTTT. The chain is built from TRBV11-3 and TRBJ2-2; D tentatively reads TRBD1 or TRBD2 (6 bases each). V lost 4 bases and J 6 bases, leaving 12 bases between the germline ends. Germline loops: CDR1 SGHNT, CDR2 YENEEA. CDR3 size: 14 residues.

Only a few counts were recorded for this clonotype. The chain has TRBV19 and TRBJ2-3, with D uncertain. V shed 10 bases and J shed 5 bases, with 7 bases lying between them. Germline-derived CDR1 and CDR2 are LNHDA and SQIVND (reference sequence). CDR3 size: 10 residues. CDR3 nucleotides: TGTGCCACTCGGTTAGATACGCAGTATTTT. Its protein is CATRLDTQYF.

As DNA, the CDR3 is TGTGCCACCAGTGAGAGGTCAAACAGGGTTAACTATGGCTACACCTTC. Translating it yields CATSERSNRVNYGYTF. The V call is TRBV24-1, the J call TRBJ1-2; D may be TRBD1 (6 bases). Germline assignment: CDR1 KGHDR and CDR2 SFDVKD. Trimming removed 4 bases at V and 1 base at J, with 15 bases between. This CDR3 contains 16 residues.

The rearrangement links TRBV7-9 to TRBJ2-5; TRBD1 matches at 9 bases. The V and J ends lost 4 bases and 7 bases, in that order; junction bases with no gene match: 16. The CDR3 contains 17 residues. Germline CDR1 is SEHNR and CDR2 is FQNEAQ (reference sequence). The CDR3 loop reads CASSSPLDRGTSVTQYF. CDR3 DNA sequence: TGTGCCAGCAGCTCCCCTCTGGACAGGGGAACTTCAGTGACCCAGTACTTC.

This clonotype has a handful of counts. CDR3 protein: CASPGGGLRHNEQFF. CDR3 nucleotides: TGTGCCAGCCCCGGGGGTGGGCTCCGCCACAATGAGCAGTTCTTC. The chain joins TRBV7-9 to TRBJ2-1; TRBD2 might be the D (6 bases). V gave up 8 bases and J gave up 5 bases, with 19 bases separating them. The CDR3 contains 15 residues. Germline assignment: CDR1 SEHNR and CDR2 FQNEAQ (reference sequence).

The chain carries TRBV11-2 and TRBJ2-5, with 11 bases that match TRBD2. CDR3 length: 15 residues. Trimming removed 6 bases from V and 5 bases from J; junction bases left unmatched: 8. Per germline, CDR1 SGHAT and CDR2 FQNNGV. CDR3 in DNA: TGTGCCAGCAGGGGTAGCGGGGGGGGCCTGGAGACCCAGTACTTC. Translated: CASRGSGGGLETQYF.

This clonotype showed up just a few times. This chain links TRBV4-3 with TRBJ2-3, with a weak D call TRBD2 (6 bases). Trimming cost V 2 bases and J 0 bases, with 9 bases left between them. Germline V CDR1 and CDR2: LGHNA, YSLEER. The CDR3 contains 15 residues. The CDR3 loop is CASSQWAGSTDTQYF. CDR3 sequence (DNA): TGCGCCAGCAGCCAATGGGCGGGGAGCACAGATACGCAGTATTTT.

The chain employs TRBV7-3 and TRBJ2-2; D is possibly TRBD1 or TRBD2 (5 bases each). V shed 5 bases and J shed 1 base, with 14 bases lying between them. The CDR3 sequence is 16 residues long. Germline values: CDR1 SGHTA, CDR2 FQGTGA. CDR3 nucleotides: TGTGCCAGCAGCCCAAAAGGGGACGGGAACACCGGGGAGCTGTTTTTT. Encoded protein: CASSPKGDGNTGELFF.

J is TRBJ2-5 and V is TRBV5-5; D possibly uses TRBD1 or TRBD2 (5 bases each). The CDR3 totals 15 residues. The ends were cut back, 0 bases at V and 4 bases at J, with 13 bases in the middle. Germline loops: CDR1 SGHKS, CDR2 YYEKEE (reference sequence). CDR3 DNA sequence: TGTGCCAGCAGCTTGGCCGAGGGGCGCGGAGAGACCCAGTACTTC. Translating it yields CASSLAEGRGETQYF.

Concerning this clonotype itself: A single base separates this from a much larger clone, so it may be a read error. The V and J genes are TRBV7-2 and TRBJ1-2; D call uncertain. CDR3 length: 13 residues. The germline CDR1 and CDR2 sequences are SGHTA and FQGNSA. The V end was cut by 4 bases, the J end by 9 bases, with 15 bases between. The CDR3 DNA reads as TGTGCCAGCAGCTCCCACATTTCTTTGTGCTACACCTTC. Amino acids: CASSSHISLCYTF.

This clonotype occurred a few times. This chain links TRBV5-1 with TRBJ1-1; D is uncertain. Trimming cost V 0 bases and J 7 bases, with 4 bases left between them. The CDR3 length is 11 residues. Per the germline V gene, CDR1 is SGHRS and CDR2 is YFSETQ. The CDR3 protein is CASSLAFEAFF. The DNA for the CDR3 is TGCGCCAGCAGCTTGGCGTTTGAAGCTTTCTTT.

In its sample, this clonotype was seen a few times. CDR3 nucleotides: TGCAGTGCTAGAGGTGACTCCGGGTTCCACACCGGGGAGCTGTTTTTT. The encoded protein is CSARGDSGFHTGELFF. The chain is built from TRBV20-1 and TRBJ2-2; D call uncertain. The V end was cut by 1 base, the J end by 3 bases, with 15 bases between. The CDR3 runs to 16 residues. Germline loops: CDR1 DFQATT, CDR2 SNEGSKA (reference sequence).

This clonotype was counted only a few times. The V gene is TRBV12-3 or TRBV12-4, the J gene TRBJ2-3, with unresolved D. This CDR3 is built from 15 residues. Trimming removed 6 bases at V and 1 base at J, with 14 bases between. The CDR3 protein is CASSPNPGGTDTQYF. CDR3 in DNA: TGTGCCAGCAGCCCAAACCCGGGTGGCACAGATACGCAGTATTTT.

This clonotype was seen a handful of times. The chain uses TRBV11-3 and TRBJ2-7; weak D call: TRBD1 (6 bases). CDR3 length: 17 amino acids. V dropped 5 bases and J dropped 1 base, with 21 bases sitting between them. Germline V gives CDR1 SGHNT, CDR2 YENEEA. The CDR3 is CASSQGTSLGTSYEQYV. The CDR3 DNA reads TGTGCCAGCAGCCAAGGGACATCTTTAGGTACATCCTACGAGCAGTACGTC.

The genes are TRBV5-6 and TRBJ1-6; 7 bases fit TRBD1. The ends lost 3 bases at V and 4 bases at J; junction bases unmatched: 19. Per the germline V gene, CDR1 is SGHDT and CDR2 is YYEEEE. The CDR3 runs 20 residues. CDR3 region: CASSSGQAPDLPAYNSPLHF. As DNA, the CDR3 is TGTGCCAGCAGCTCAGGACAGGCACCGGATCTACCAGCTTATAATTCACCCCTCCACTTT.

About this clonotype itself: It may be a read error: a sequence one base away is much more abundant. The CDR3 does not end in the conserved phenylalanine or tryptophan, so this is likely a read error. The chain joins TRBV7-6 to TRBJ2-1; TRBD2 agrees at 11 bases. Per germline, CDR1 SGHVS and CDR2 FNYEAQ. V was clipped by 7 bases and J by 1 base; unmatched bases: 3. CDR3 length: 15 residues. This chain's CDR3 is CASTLAGGSYNEQFS. CDR3 sequence (DNA): TGTGCCAGCACTCTAGCGGGGGGATCCTACAATGAGCAGTTCTCC.

This clonotype showed up just a few times. The chain employs TRBV7-9 and TRBJ2-1; D tentatively reads TRBD1 or TRBD2 (6 bases each). In germline, CDR1 is SEHNR, CDR2 FQNEAQ (reference sequence). The CDR3 loop spans 16 amino acids. V shed 1 base and J shed 5 bases, with 15 bases lying between them. The CDR3 sequence: CASSLVLRGENNEQFF. CDR3 nucleotide sequence: TGTGCCAGCAGCTTAGTTCTAAGGGGGGAAAACAATGAGCAGTTCTTC.

The V gene is TRBV5-1, the J gene TRBJ1-2, with 8 bases aligning to TRBD1. The CDR3 sequence is 16 residues long. Germline loops: CDR1 SGHRS, CDR2 YFSETQ. The trim removed 1 base at V and 6 bases at J, leaving 11 bases unmatched. CDR3 protein: CASSLYGQGTYDGYTF. CDR3 nucleotide sequence: TGCGCCAGCAGCTTGTATGGACAGGGAACTTACGATGGCTACACCTTC. Full variable domain (missing parts from reference TRBV5-1 and TRBJ1-2): KAGVTQTPRYLIKTRGQQVTLSCSPISGHRSVSWYQQTPGQGLQFLFEYFSETQRNKGNFPGRFSGRQFSNSRSEMNVSTLELGDSALYLCASSLYGQGTYDGYTFGSGTRLTVV.